This is a list of T cell receptor beta chains from one sample in a study of CD8+CD57+ T cells in acquired aplastic anemia. TCRdb passed the reads through MiXCR, listing each CDR3 protein once. The sample holds 200,000 or so distinct CDR3 sequences, roughly 60% seen once. The sample comprised sorted CD4+, CD8+, or CD8+CD57+ T cells (not recorded which) from PBMCs. The receptors were sampled from a human donor with aplastic anemia. Each CDR3 is given with its conserved first and last residue. A D gene is named only where the DNA matches it firmly. Part of the rows lack a size; the others show once, few, many or a class for expanded clones.

D gene | J gene | V gene | clone size | CDR3 protein | CDR3 DNA
- | TRBJ2-3 | TRBV7-2 | - | CASSLVYTDTQYF | TGTGCCAGCAGCTTAGTGTACACAGATACGCAGTATTTT
- | TRBJ1-6 | TRBV7-9 | - | CASSLLGSSYNSPLHF | TGTGCCAGCAGCTTATTAGGGAGCTCCTATAATTCACCCCTCCACTTT
- | TRBJ2-1 | TRBV29-1 | - | CSGDLWVGAGEQFF | TGCAGCGGAGACCTTTGGGTAGGGGCAGGTGAGCAGTTCTTC
- | TRBJ2-5 | TRBV20-1 | - | CSAPGGVETQYF | TGCAGTGCTCCAGGGGGGGTAGAGACCCAGTACTTC
TRBD1 | TRBJ1-2 | TRBV20-1 | - | CSATTGGSGYTF | TGCAGTGCTACCACAGGGGGCAGTGGCTACACCTTC
- | TRBJ2-3 | TRBV24-1 | - | CATSGLQGGTDTQYF | TGTGCCACCAGTGGCTTGCAAGGGGGCACAGATACGCAGTATTTT
- | TRBJ1-2 | TRBV25-1 | many | CASSERQTRGYTF | TGTGCCAGCAGTGAAAGGCAGACGCGTGGCTACACCTTC
TRBD1 | TRBJ1-1 | TRBV30 | few | CAWSNNRGKAFF | TGTGCCTGGAGTAACAACAGGGGCAAAGCTTTCTTT
- | TRBJ2-6 | TRBV20-1 | - | CSARAGGAGGANVLTF | TGCAGTGCTAGAGCCGGGGGCGCGGGGGGGGCCAACGTCCTGACTTTC
TRBD2 | TRBJ2-7 | TRBV7-2 | - | CASSFSARASGSYEQYF | TGTGCCAGCAGCTTCAGTGCGAGGGCTAGCGGGAGTTACGAGCAGTACTTC
- | TRBJ2-1 | TRBV19 | - | CASRESPRRLNEQFF | TGTGCCAGTCGAGAGTCCCCCCGGCGACTCAATGAGCAGTTCTTC
- | TRBJ2-3 | TRBV5-6 | - | CASSRTPRENTQYF | TGTGCCAGCAGCCGGACTCCCAGGGAGAATACGCAGTATTTT
- | TRBJ1-3 | TRBV2 | - | CASIRGTRSSGNTIYF | TGTGCCAGCATCCGTGGGACACGAAGCTCTGGAAACACCATATATTTT
TRBD1 | TRBJ1-6 | TRBV25-1 | - | CASSAWDRGSPLHF | TGTGCCAGCAGTGCTTGGGACAGGGGCTCACCCCTCCACTTT
- | TRBJ2-1 | TRBV7-9 | - | CASTLSLLAYNEQFF | TGTGCCAGCACCTTAAGTCTGTTGGCCTACAATGAGCAGTTCTTC
- | TRBJ2-3 | TRBV2 | - | CASSAGTHSTDTQYF | TGTGCCAGCAGTGCCGGGACCCACAGCACAGATACGCAGTATTTT
TRBD2 | TRBJ2-7 | TRBV2 | - | CASSTSGRGYEQYF | TGTGCCAGCAGTACTAGCGGGAGGGGCTACGAGCAGTACTTC
TRBD2 | TRBJ2-5 | TRBV7-9 | once | CASSSSGGTQETQYF | TGTGCCAGCAGCTCCAGCGGGGGGACCCAAGAGACCCAGTACTTC
- | TRBJ1-1 | TRBV20-1 | - | CSARETGNTEAFF | TGCAGTGCTAGGGAGACAGGGAACACTGAAGCTTTCTTT
- | TRBJ1-2 | TRBV7-9 | - | CASSLRQGYTF | TGTGCCAGCAGCCTCAGGCAGGGCTACACCTTC
TRBD1 | TRBJ2-1 | TRBV10-3 | - | CAIRTGGPEQFF | TGTGCCATCAGGACAGGGGGCCCTGAGCAGTTCTTC
- | TRBJ1-2 | TRBV28 | few | CASKPGANYGYTF | TGTGCCAGTAAACCAGGCGCTAACTATGGCTACACCTTC
TRBD1 | TRBJ2-6 | TRBV19 | - | CASSISHRGRISGANVLTF | TGTGCCAGTAGTATAAGCCACAGGGGGCGAATCTCCGGGGCCAACGTCCTGACTTTC
- | TRBJ2-5 | TRBV29-1 | - | CSVEPTIDAQYF | TGCAGCGTTGAACCCACCATTGACGCCCAGTACTTC
TRBD1 | TRBJ1-4 | TRBV2 | - | CASRLRVEGAGKLFF | TGTGCCAGCAGATTAAGGGTGGAGGGGGCAGGTAAACTGTTTTTT
TRBD1 | TRBJ2-6 | TRBV4-1 | - | CASSQLTGKGLGANVLTF | TGCGCCAGCAGCCAATTGACAGGGAAAGGGCTTGGGGCCAACGTCCTGACTTTC
- | TRBJ2-1 | TRBV14 | once | CASSQVRQGGNEQFF | TGTGCCAGCAGCCAAGTTCGACAGGGAGGCAATGAGCAGTTCTTC
- | TRBJ1-6 | TRBV7-6 | - | CASSLGNTSPLHF | TGTGCCAGCAGCTTAGGCAATACCTCACCCCTCCACTTT
- | TRBJ2-1 | TRBV27 | few | CASSISLLSEQFF | TGTGCCAGCAGTATTTCCCTCCTATCCGAGCAGTTCTTC
TRBD2 | TRBJ2-7 | TRBV7-8 | few | CASSPSGKPYEQYF | TGTGCCAGCAGCCCGAGCGGGAAACCCTACGAGCAGTACTTC
- | TRBJ1-2 | TRBV5-1 | - | CASSLDLGFVNGYTF | TGCGCCAGCAGCTTGGATCTGGGATTCGTAAATGGCTACACCTTC
- | TRBJ2-7 | TRBV19 | - | CASSTGHEQYF | TGTGCCAGTAGTACAGGACACGAGCAGTACTTC
- | TRBJ2-7 | TRBV7-8 | - | CASSLEVGTYEQYF | TGTGCCAGCAGCTTAGAGGTGGGAACCTACGAGCAGTACTTC
- | TRBJ2-7 | TRBV20-1 | - | CSAGSGPTYEQYF | TGCAGTGCTGGGTCGGGTCCGACCTACGAGCAGTACTTC
- | TRBJ1-2 | TRBV7-9 | - | CASTGSGTHGYTF | TGTGCCAGCACCGGGTCCGGGACTCACGGCTACACCTTC
- | TRBJ2-7 | TRBV7-3 | - | CASSFGQLYEQYF | TGTGCCAGCAGCTTCGGACAGTTATACGAGCAGTACTTC
- | TRBJ2-7 | TRBV9 | once | CASSVGAKQHYEQYF | TGTGCCAGCAGCGTAGGCGCAAAACAACACTACGAGCAGTACTTC
- | TRBJ2-5 | TRBV10-1 | - | CANPIAYHQETQYF | TGCGCCAACCCCATAGCGTACCACCAAGAGACCCAGTACTTC
- | TRBJ2-6 | TRBV12-3/TRBV12-4 | - | CASSFGLSGANVLTF | TGTGCCAGCAGTTTTGGGTTATCTGGGGCCAACGTCCTGACTTTC
- | TRBJ1-1 | TRBV20-1 | - | CSASVGNTEAFF | TGCAGTGCTAGCGTGGGGAACACTGAAGCTTTCTTT
TRBD2 | TRBJ2-7 | TRBV15 | - | CATSESGGSGGYEQYF | TGTGCCACCAGCGAGAGCGGGGGCTCGGGGGGCTACGAGCAGTACTTC
TRBD2 | TRBJ2-7 | TRBV20-1 | few | CSARRGGRYEQYF | TGCAGTGCTCGGCGGGGGGGCCGGTACGAGCAGTACTTC
TRBD2 | TRBJ2-1 | TRBV20-1 | - | CSARRGGGNEQFF | TGCAGTGCTCGGCGGGGCGGGGGTAATGAGCAGTTCTTC
- | TRBJ2-7 | TRBV15 | - | CATSTKSEQYF | TGTGCCACCAGCACGAAGTCCGAGCAGTACTTC
- | TRBJ2-6 | TRBV20-1 | - | CSARDRGAVDGSGANVLTF | TGCAGTGCTAGAGATAGGGGGGCAGTTGACGGCTCTGGGGCCAACGTCCTGACTTTC
TRBD2 | TRBJ2-3 | TRBV29-1 | - | CSVSGRHTDTQYF | TGCAGCGTAAGCGGGAGACACACAGATACGCAGTATTTT
- | TRBJ1-6 | TRBV7-9 | - | CASSAQPRGVESPLHF | TGTGCCAGCAGCGCCCAACCCAGGGGAGTAGAGTCACCCCTCCACTTT